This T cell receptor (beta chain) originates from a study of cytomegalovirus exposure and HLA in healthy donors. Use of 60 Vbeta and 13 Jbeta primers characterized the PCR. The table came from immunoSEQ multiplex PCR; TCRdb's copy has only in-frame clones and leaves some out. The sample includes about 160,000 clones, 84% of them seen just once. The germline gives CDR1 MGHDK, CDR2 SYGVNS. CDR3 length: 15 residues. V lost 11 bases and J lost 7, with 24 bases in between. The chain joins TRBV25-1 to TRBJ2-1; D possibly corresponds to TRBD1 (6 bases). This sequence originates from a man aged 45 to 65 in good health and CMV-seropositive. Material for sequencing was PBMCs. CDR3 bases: TGTGCCTCCAACCCCCCAGGGGCCGTTTTTAATGAGCAGTTCTTC. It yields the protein CASNPPGAVFNEQFF.